This TCR beta chain was retrieved from a study of Ad26.COV2.S vaccination and SARS-CoV-2 variants. Germline lookup yields CDR1 SGHTA and CDR2 FQGNSA. The CDR3 covers 14 residues. Trimming took 0 bases from V and 3 from J, leaving 8 bases between them. Treatment noted: some 20 received Ad26.COV2.S at low or high dose, single or two shots; 5 received placebo; per-sample allocation not given. On day 63 after the first injection, vaccine and placebo recipients gave samples. Ad26 vector vaccine expressed Wuhan-strain SARS-CoV-2 spike. Overall study findings and caveats: Analytic work on TCR breadth and depth might have understated the full extent of total T cell responses.

The repertoire was sequenced with immunoSEQ multiplex PCR; TCRdb's copy has only in-frame clones and lacks some. Of roughly 700,000 clones in the sample, roughly 90% are singletons; the top ten hold 1.5%. This clone was found once. Antigen specificity is unknown. The sequence was obtained from a person between 18 and 60 years old who received the Ad26.COV2.S COVID-19 vaccine or a placebo. The material was peripheral blood, obtained in a trial of Ad26.COV2.S vaccine versus placebo. The chain joins TRBV7-2 to TRBJ1-2; D gene unclear. Here the CDR3 reads CASSLALEYYGYTF. CDR3 in DNA: TGTGCCAGCAGCTTAGCGCTGGAATACTATGGCTACACCTTC.